The 17 T cell receptor beta chains given below trace back to one sample, sequenced in a study of shared clonotypes between healthy human individuals. Produced via immunoSEQ multiplex PCR; TCRdb's table is partial and in-frame only. The sample carries around 2.1 million clones, 93% recorded once. Terminally differentiated effector memory CD45RA+ cells were left out of the naive CD8 fraction, which was CD45RO-negative and positively selected for CCR7. Sequencing was performed on naive CD8+ T cells from PBMCs. These receptors were obtained from a man aged 18 to 30 in good health. Some clones in this sample may be carry-over from other donors' samples.

Turning to this clone: Other DNA sequences in this specimen translate into the identical CDR3. The chain is built from TRBV19 and TRBJ2-1, with a weak D call TRBD2 (5 bases). CDR1 and CDR2 (germline): LNHDA, SQIVND (reference sequence). This CDR3 has 15 amino acids. The germline V and J ends were trimmed by 3 bases and 2 bases, with 11 bases remaining between them. CDR3: CASSIGLAAYNEQFF. The CDR3 nucleotides are TGTGCCAGTAGTATCGGGCTAGCAGCCTACAATGAGCAGTTCTTC. Using reference TRBV19 and TRBJ2-1 for the parts outside the CDR3, the full variable domain is DGGITQSPKYLFRKEGQNVTLSCEQNLNHDAMYWYRQDPGQGLRLIYYSQIVNDFQKGDIAEGYSVSREKKESFPLTVTSAQKNPTAFYLCASSIGLAAYNEQFFGPGTRLTVL.

This clone was seen only a few times. This rearrangement joins TRBV28 to TRBJ1-1; a weak D match, TRBD1 (5 bases). The CDR3 totals 14 residues. Germline V CDR1 and CDR2: MDHEN, SYDVKM. Trimming cost V 4 bases and J 8 bases, with 17 bases left between them. CDR3 nucleotide sequence: TGTGCCAGCAGTTCCCGGGGTGCAGGGTGGGAAGCTTTCTTT. Translated: CASSSRGAGWEAFF. Full variable domain (remainder filled in from reference TRBV28 and TRBJ1-1): DVKVTQSSRYLVKRTGEKVFLECVQDMDHENMFWYRQDPGLGLRLIYFSYDVKMKEKGDIPEGYSVSREKKERFSLILESASTNQTSMYLCASSSRGAGWEAFFGQGTRLTVV.

On this clone itself: The junction does not match germline at one end; this may be a read error. The gene calls are TRBV7-9 and TRBJ1-2; D unclear. From germline, CDR1 is SEHNR and CDR2 FQNEAQ (reference sequence). The CDR3 runs 12 residues. The CDR3 sequence: CLGWSLSFGYTF. In DNA form, the CDR3 reads TGCCTAGGGTGGTCGTTAAGTTTTGGCTACACCTTC.

The chain is built from TRBV28 and TRBJ1-2; D possibly corresponds to TRBD1 (5 bases). The CDR3 extends over 15 amino acids. Germline V gene sequence: CDR1 MDHEN, CDR2 SYDVKM. The V end was cut by 2 bases, the J end by 2 bases, with 12 bases between. In DNA, the CDR3 is TGTGCCAGCAGTTTAACTAAAGGGGCCAACTATGGCTACACCTTC. Translation gives CASSLTKGANYGYTF.

The rearrangement uses TRBV5-1 and TRBJ2-2, with 13 bases identical to TRBD2. Trimming took 4 bases from V and 2 from J; bases not matched to a gene: 5. Germline CDR1 SGHRS, CDR2 YFSETQ. There are 17 residues in the CDR3. The CDR3 region has the DNA TGCGCCAGCAGCCCGGGGACTAGCGGGACCAACACCGGGGAGCTGTTTTTT. Translated, it gives CASSPGTSGTNTGELFF.

The chain couples TRBV2 to TRBJ2-1, with 8 positions matching TRBD2. This CDR3 is built from 15 residues. CDR1 is SNHLY, CDR2 FYNNEI, per germline. The ends lost 5 bases at V and 7 bases at J; junction bases unmatched: 10. The CDR3 DNA follows: TGTGCCAGCAGTCAGGCGGGAGGTGGAAGAAATGAGCAGTTCTTC. This translates into CASSQAGGGRNEQFF.

CDR3 nucleotides: TGTGCCAGCAGTTTACCTGACAGGGCTTACGAGCAGTACTTC. This encodes CASSLPDRAYEQYF. V usage is TRBV28 and J usage is TRBJ2-7; 7 nucleotides agree with TRBD1. This CDR3 has 14 amino acids. V lost 2 bases, J lost 4 bases, and 5 bases stayed unmatched. CDR1 and CDR2 (germline): MDHEN, SYDVKM.

The chain couples TRBV27 to TRBJ1-4; D perhaps matches TRBD1 (5 bases). Germline assignment: CDR1 MNHEY and CDR2 SMNVEV (reference sequence). The CDR3 covers 15 residues. Trimming removed 5 bases at V and 8 bases at J, with 18 bases between. In DNA form, the CDR3 reads TGTGCCAGCAGTAGAGGACCGGGGGATAGGGAAAAACTGTTTTTT. It encodes CASSRGPGDREKLFF.

V is TRBV5-4 and J is TRBJ2-7; TRBD1 agrees at 7 bases. Per germline, CDR1 SGHNT and CDR2 YYREEE (reference sequence). The V and J ends lost 6 bases and 2 bases, in that order; junction bases with no gene match: 8. The CDR3 is 14 amino acids. Here the CDR3 reads CASTSGQSAYEQYF. The CDR3 DNA reads as TGTGCCAGCACCTCGGGACAGTCCGCCTACGAGCAGTACTTC.

J is TRBJ1-3 and V is TRBV2, with D unresolved. Trimming pared 0 bases from V and 4 bases from J, leaving 13 bases between. This CDR3 spans 16 amino acids. From germline, CDR1 is SNHLY and CDR2 FYNNEI. Written as DNA, the CDR3 is TGTGCCAGCAGTGAAGCGTCGGAGGGTCACGGAAACACCATATATTTT. It encodes CASSEASEGHGNTIYF.

The V call is TRBV19, the J call TRBJ1-1; D is possibly TRBD1 (5 bases). This CDR3 comprises 16 residues. Germline CDR1 and CDR2: LNHDA and SQIVND (reference sequence). Trimming removed 7 bases at V and 3 bases at J, with 21 bases between. DNA of the CDR3: TGTGCCAGTACCGCTGGAGCGGCAGGGAGGTACACTGAAGCTTTCTTT. Amino acids: CASTAGAAGRYTEAFF.

The gene calls are TRBV7-8 and TRBJ2-1; TRBD2 aligns across 9 bases. This CDR3 has 16 amino acids. Germline CDR1 is SGHVS and CDR2 is FQNEAQ. V gave up 5 bases and J gave up 6 bases; unmatched junction bases: 11. CDR3 sequence: CASSPHISGSFNEQFF. CDR3 nucleotide sequence: TGTGCCAGCAGCCCACACATTAGCGGGAGTTTCAATGAGCAGTTCTTC.

This clone was observed once. V is TRBV6-5 and J is TRBJ2-1; D gene ambiguous. The CDR3 contains 16 residues. Trimming removed 0 bases at V and 7 bases at J, with 16 bases between. Germline V lookup: CDR1 MNHEY, CDR2 SVGAGI. In nucleotides, the CDR3 is TGTGCCAGCAGTTACTCGAGCCGGGTTGGTGGGAATGAGCAGTTCTTC. Its translation is CASSYSSRVGGNEQFF.

The sample holds a few counts of this clone. The CDR3 DNA reads as TGTGCCAGCAGCCTACCGGGACAGGGTAGTAATCAGCCCCAGCATTTT. Translated, it gives CASSLPGQGSNQPQHF. The chain uses TRBV28 and TRBJ1-5; 9 bases fit TRBD1. This CDR3 is 16 amino acids long. CDR1 is MDHEN and CDR2 is SYDVKM in the germline V gene. With V trimmed by 6 bases and J by 4 bases, 10 bases remained unmatched. The complete variable domain, with remaining parts taken from reference TRBV28 and TRBJ1-5, reads DVKVTQSSRYLVKRTGEKVFLECVQDMDHENMFWYRQDPGLGLRLIYFSYDVKMKEKGDIPEGYSVSREKKERFSLILESASTNQTSMYLCASSLPGQGSNQPQHFGDGTRLSIL.

This sequence joins TRBV27 and TRBJ2-7, with 11 bases identical to TRBD2. With V trimmed by 4 bases and J by 7 bases, 9 bases remained unmatched. Germline-derived CDR1 and CDR2 are MNHEY and SMNVEV (reference sequence). This CDR3 is 15 amino acids long. The CDR3 reads CASSSRLAGLNEQYF. DNA of the CDR3: TGTGCCAGCAGTTCCAGACTAGCGGGACTGAATGAGCAGTACTTC.

This clone has just one count. The J gene is TRBJ2-1, the V gene TRBV29-1; D is undetermined. The V end was cut by 1 base, the J end by 4 bases, with 8 bases between. CDR3 size: 13 residues. Germline V gene lookup returns CDR1 SQVTM and CDR2 ANQGSEA. The CDR3 reads CSVEAPLYNEQFF. The CDR3 nucleotides read TGCAGCGTTGAAGCCCCCCTTTACAATGAGCAGTTCTTC.

This clone showed up just once. This chain links TRBV27 with TRBJ2-7; D possibly corresponds to TRBD1 (6 bases). CDR1 MNHEY and CDR2 SMNVEV come from the germline V gene (reference sequence). The CDR3 loop spans 11 amino acids. CDR3 protein: CVVGTLYEQYF. Here the CDR3 DNA reads TGTGTCGTAGGGACACTCTACGAGCAGTACTTC.